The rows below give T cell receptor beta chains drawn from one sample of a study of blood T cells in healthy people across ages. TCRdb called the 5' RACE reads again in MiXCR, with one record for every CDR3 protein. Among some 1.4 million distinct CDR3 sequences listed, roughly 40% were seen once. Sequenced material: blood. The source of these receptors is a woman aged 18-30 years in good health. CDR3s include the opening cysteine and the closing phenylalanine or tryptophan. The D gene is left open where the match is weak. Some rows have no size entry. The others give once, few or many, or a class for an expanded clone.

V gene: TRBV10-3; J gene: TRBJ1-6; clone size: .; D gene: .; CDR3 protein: CATVGQGNSPLHF; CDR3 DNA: TGTGCCACAGTCGGGCAGGGGAATTCACCCCTCCACTTT
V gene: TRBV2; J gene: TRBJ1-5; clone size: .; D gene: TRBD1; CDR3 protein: CASRTGDRQPQHF; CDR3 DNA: TGTGCCAGCAGGACAGGGGACCGTCAGCCCCAGCATTTT
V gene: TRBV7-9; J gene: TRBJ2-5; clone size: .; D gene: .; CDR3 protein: CTSSQLQQIETQYF; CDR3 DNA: TGTACCAGCAGCCAACTACAACAAATAGAGACCCAGTACTTC
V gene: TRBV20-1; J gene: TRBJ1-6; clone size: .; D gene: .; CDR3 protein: CSARDGDAHNSPLHF; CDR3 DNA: TGCAGTGCTAGAGATGGGGACGCCCATAATTCACCCCTCCACTTT
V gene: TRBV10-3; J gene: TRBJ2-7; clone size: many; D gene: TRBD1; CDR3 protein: CAISPGTDYEQYF; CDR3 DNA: TGTGCCATCAGTCCCGGGACAGATTACGAGCAGTACTTC
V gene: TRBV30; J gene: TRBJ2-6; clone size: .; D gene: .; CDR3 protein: CAWSAGSGANVLTF; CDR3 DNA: TGTGCCTGGAGTGCCGGGTCTGGGGCCAACGTCCTGACTTTC
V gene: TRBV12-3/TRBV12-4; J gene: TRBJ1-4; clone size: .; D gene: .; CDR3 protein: CASSFEGREKLFF; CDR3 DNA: TGTGCCAGCAGTTTCGAGGGGCGTGAAAAACTGTTTTTT
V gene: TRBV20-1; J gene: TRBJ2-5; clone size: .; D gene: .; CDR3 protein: CSARDLAVQETQYF; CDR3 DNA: TGCAGTGCTAGAGATCTCGCCGTTCAAGAGACCCAGTACTTC
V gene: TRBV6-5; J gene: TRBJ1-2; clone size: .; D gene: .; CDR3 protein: CATWGRSGGYTF; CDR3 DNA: TGTGCCACCTGGGGCCGGTCAGGTGGCTACACCTTC
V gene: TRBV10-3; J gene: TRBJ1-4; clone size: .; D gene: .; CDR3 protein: CAISQNSPGGTNEKLFF; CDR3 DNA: TGTGCCATCAGCCAAAACAGCCCGGGTGGGACTAATGAAAAACTGTTTTTT
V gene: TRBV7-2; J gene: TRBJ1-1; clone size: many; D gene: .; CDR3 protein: CASSSITGLGMNTEAFF; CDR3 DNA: TGTGCCAGCAGCTCAATTACAGGTCTGGGAATGAACACTGAAGCTTTCTTT
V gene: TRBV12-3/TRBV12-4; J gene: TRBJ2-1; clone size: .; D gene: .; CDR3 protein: CASSFEGISYNEQFF; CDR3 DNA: TGTGCCAGCAGTTTCGAGGGGATATCCTACAATGAGCAGTTCTTC
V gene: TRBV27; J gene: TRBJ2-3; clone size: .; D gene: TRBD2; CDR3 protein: CASSSASGSNGDTQYF; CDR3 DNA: TGTGCCAGCAGTTCGGCTAGCGGGAGTAATGGAGATACGCAGTATTTT
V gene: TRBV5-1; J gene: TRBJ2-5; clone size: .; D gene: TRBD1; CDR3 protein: CASSQDRIKQYF; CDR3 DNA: TGCGCCAGCAGTCAGGACAGGATAAAGCAGTACTTC
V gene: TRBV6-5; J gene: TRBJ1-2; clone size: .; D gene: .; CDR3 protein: CASSYTLRPSIGGYTF; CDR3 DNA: TGTGCCAGCAGTTACACGTTGAGGCCCAGTATCGGAGGCTACACCTTC
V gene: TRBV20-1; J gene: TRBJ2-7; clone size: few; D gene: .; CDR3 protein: CSARGGQSYEQYF; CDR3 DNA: TGCAGTGCTAGAGGGGGACAATCCTACGAGCAGTACTTC
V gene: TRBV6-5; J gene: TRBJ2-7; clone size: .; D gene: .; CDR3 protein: CASSHDVSSDGEQYF; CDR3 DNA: TGTGCCAGCAGTCACGACGTGTCTAGCGATGGCGAGCAGTACTTC
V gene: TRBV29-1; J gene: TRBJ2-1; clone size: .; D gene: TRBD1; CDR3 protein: CSAEGQGLGNEQFF; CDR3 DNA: TGCAGCGCGGAGGGACAGGGGCTCGGCAATGAGCAGTTCTTC
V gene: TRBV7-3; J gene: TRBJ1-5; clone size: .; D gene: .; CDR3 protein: CASSLDAGTSPQHF; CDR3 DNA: TGTGCCAGCAGCTTAGACGCCGGTACAAGCCCCCAGCATTTT
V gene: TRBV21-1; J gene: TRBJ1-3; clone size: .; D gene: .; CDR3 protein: CASSKRTGCSGNTIYF; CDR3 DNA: TGTGCCAGCAGCAAACGGACCGGCTGCTCTGGAAACACCATATATTTT
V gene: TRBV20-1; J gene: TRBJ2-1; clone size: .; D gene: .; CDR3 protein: CSARVGPLGGEQFF; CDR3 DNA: TGCAGTGCTAGGGTTGGCCCACTCGGGGGTGAGCAGTTCTTC
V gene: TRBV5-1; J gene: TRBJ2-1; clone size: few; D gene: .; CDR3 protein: CASSLEGDGEQFF; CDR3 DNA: TGCGCCAGCAGCTTGGAGGGGGACGGTGAGCAGTTCTTC
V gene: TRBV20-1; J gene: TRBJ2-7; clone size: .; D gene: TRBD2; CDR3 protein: CSAPDLTSGSYEQYF; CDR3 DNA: TGCAGTGCTCCCGACTTGACTAGCGGCTCCTACGAGCAGTACTTC
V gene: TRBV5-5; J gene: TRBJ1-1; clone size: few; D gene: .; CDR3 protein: CASSLEWGNTEAFF; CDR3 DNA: TGTGCCAGCAGCTTGGAATGGGGGAACACTGAAGCTTTCTTT
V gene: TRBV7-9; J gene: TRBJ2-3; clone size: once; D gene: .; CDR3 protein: CASSYWTGPGTDTQYF; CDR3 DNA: TGTGCCAGCAGCTATTGGACCGGACCGGGGACAGATACGCAGTATTTT
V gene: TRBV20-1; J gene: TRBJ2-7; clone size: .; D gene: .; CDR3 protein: CSARDYPSVYNEQYF; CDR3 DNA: TGCAGTGCTAGAGATTACCCTAGCGTTTACAATGAGCAGTACTTC
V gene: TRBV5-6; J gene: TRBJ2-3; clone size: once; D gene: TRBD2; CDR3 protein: CASSSRLAGDTQYF; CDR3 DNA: TGTGCCAGCAGCTCCAGACTAGCTGGAGATACGCAGTATTTT
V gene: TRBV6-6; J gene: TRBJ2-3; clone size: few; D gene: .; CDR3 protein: CASSTHIDTQYF; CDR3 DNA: TGTGCCAGCAGTACCCACATAGATACGCAGTATTTT
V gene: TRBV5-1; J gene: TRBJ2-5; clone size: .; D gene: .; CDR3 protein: CASSLGGNKETQYF; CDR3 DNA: TGCGCCAGCAGCCTGGGTGGGAACAAAGAGACCCAGTACTTC
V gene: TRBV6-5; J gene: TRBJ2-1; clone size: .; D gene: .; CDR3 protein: CASSYSIRALRAWGNEQFF; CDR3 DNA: TGTGCCAGCAGTTACTCGATACGGGCCTTACGGGCTTGGGGCAATGAGCAGTTCTTC
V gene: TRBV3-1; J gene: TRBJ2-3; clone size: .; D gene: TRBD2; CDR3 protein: CASKTSGGSTDTQYF; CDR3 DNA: TGTGCCAGCAAAACTAGCGGGGGTAGCACAGATACGCAGTATTTT
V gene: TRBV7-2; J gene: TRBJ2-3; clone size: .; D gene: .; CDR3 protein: CASSLVGVETSTDTQYF; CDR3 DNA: TGTGCCAGCAGCTTAGTGGGGGTGGAAACTAGCACAGATACGCAGTATTTT
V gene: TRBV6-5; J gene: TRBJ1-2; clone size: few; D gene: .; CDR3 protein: CASSFSGGYGYTF; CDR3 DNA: TGTGCCAGCAGTTTCTCGGGTGGCTATGGCTACACCTTC
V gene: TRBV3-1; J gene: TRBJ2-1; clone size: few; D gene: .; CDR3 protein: CASSQGPMWEQFF; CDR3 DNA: TGTGCCAGCAGCCAAGGTCCCATGTGGGAGCAGTTCTTC
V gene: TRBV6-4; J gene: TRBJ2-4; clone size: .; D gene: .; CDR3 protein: CASSDGLGDIQYF; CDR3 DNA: TGTGCCAGCAGTGATGGTTTAGGCGACATTCAGTACTTC
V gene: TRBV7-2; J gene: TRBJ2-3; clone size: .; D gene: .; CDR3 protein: CASGTPGSVRDTQYF; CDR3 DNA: TGTGCCAGCGGGACCCCGGGCTCGGTTAGGGATACGCAGTATTTT
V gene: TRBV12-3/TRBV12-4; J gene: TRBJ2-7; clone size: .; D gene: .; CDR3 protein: CASSQTGYLYEQYF; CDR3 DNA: TGTGCCAGCAGTCAAACAGGATACCTCTACGAGCAGTACTTC
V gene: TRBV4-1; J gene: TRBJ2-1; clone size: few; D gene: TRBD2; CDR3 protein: CASSQDFVRRGGSYNEQFF; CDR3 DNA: TGCGCCAGCAGCCAAGATTTCGTCAGGCGGGGGGGCTCCTACAATGAGCAGTTCTTC
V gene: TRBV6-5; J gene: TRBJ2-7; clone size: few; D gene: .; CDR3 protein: CASRTYRSSYEQYF; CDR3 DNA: TGTGCCAGCAGGACTTACAGGAGCTCCTACGAGCAGTACTTC
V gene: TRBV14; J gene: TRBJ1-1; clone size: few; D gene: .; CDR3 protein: CASSQARGINTEAFF; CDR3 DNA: TGTGCCAGCAGCCAAGCGAGGGGGATAAACACTGAAGCTTTCTTT
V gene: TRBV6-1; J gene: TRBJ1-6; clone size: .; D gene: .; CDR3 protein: CASRATGRGDSPLHF; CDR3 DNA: TGTGCCAGCAGGGCCACAGGGCGGGGAGATTCACCCCTCCACTTT
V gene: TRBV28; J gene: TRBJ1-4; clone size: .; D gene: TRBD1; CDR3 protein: CASRPGQTNEKLFF; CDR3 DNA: TGTGCCAGCAGACCGGGACAGACGAATGAAAAACTGTTTTTT
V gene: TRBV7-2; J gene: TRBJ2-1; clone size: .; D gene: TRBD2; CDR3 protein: CASSLASIASGRPFF; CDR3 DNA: TGTGCCAGCAGCTTAGCGTCAATCGCTAGCGGGAGGCCGTTCTTC
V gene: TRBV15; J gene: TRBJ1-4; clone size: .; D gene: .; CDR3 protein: CATSRVSDEKLFF; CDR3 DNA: TGTGCCACCAGCAGAGTCTCCGATGAAAAACTGTTTTTT
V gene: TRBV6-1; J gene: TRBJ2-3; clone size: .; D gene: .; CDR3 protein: CASSERSTDTQYF; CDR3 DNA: TGTGCCAGCAGTGAGCGGAGCACAGATACGCAGTATTTT
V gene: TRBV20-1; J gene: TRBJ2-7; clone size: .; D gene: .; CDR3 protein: CSARDLSGGGNYEQYF; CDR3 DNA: TGCAGTGCTAGAGACCTTAGCGGAGGCGGCAACTACGAGCAGTACTTC
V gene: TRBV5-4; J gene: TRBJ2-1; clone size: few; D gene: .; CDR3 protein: CASSPNVGNEQFF; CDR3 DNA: TGTGCCAGCAGCCCCAATGTGGGGAATGAGCAGTTCTTC
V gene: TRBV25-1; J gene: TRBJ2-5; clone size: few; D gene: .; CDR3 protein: CASSESGRGEQYF; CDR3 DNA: TGTGCCAGCAGTGAATCAGGCAGGGGAGAGCAGTACTTC
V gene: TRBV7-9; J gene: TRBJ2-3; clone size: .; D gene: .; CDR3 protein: CASSSNYRTDTQYF; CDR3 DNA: TGTGCCAGCAGCTCCAATTACCGCACAGATACGCAGTATTTT
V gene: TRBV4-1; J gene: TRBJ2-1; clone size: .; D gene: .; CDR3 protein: CASSQNIHSEQFF; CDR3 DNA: TGCGCCAGCAGCCAGAACATTCACAGTGAGCAGTTCTTC
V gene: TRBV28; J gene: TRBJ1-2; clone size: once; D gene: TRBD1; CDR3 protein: CASSDRGVGRSVYGYTF; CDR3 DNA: TGTGCCAGCAGCGACAGGGGGGTCGGCCGTAGTGTGTATGGCTACACCTTC
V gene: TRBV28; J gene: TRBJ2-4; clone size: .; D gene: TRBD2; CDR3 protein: CASSLTGGIAKNIQYF; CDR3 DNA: TGTGCCAGCAGTTTGACCGGGGGGATAGCCAAAAACATTCAGTACTTC
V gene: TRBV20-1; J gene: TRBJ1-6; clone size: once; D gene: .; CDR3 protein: CSAREAGTDNSPLHF; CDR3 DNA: TGCAGTGCTAGAGAGGCTGGAACAGATAATTCACCCCTCCACTTT
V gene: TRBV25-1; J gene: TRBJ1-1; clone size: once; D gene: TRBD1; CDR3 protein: CACSGVTGVTEAFF; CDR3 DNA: TGTGCCTGCAGTGGGGTCACAGGGGTCACTGAAGCTTTCTTT